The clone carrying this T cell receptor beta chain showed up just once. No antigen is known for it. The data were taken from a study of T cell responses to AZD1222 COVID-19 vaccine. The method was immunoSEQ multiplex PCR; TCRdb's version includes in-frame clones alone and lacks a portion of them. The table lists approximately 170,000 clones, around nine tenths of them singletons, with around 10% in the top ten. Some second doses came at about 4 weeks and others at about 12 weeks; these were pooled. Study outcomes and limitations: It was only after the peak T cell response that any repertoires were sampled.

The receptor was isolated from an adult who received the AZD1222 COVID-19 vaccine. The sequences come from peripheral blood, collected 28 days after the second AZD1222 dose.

CDR3 nucleotides: TGCGCCAGCAGCTCCTCTGGGACAGGGGAAGAGACCCAGTACTTC. It translates to CASSSSGTGEETQYF. This rearrangement joins TRBV5-1 to TRBJ2-5; 10 nucleotides align to TRBD1. V shed 3 bases, J shed 3 bases, and the junction held 5 bases outside the gene matches. There are 15 residues in the CDR3. Germline CDR1 is SGHRS and CDR2 is YFSETQ.